This section outlines one TCR beta chain sequence together with its context. Its antigen is not yet known. No base quality values were provided; no much bigger clone lies one nucleotide off. V loses 5 bases, J loses 2 bases, and the germline ends lie 15 bases apart. CDR1 is given as SGHTA and CDR2 as FQGNSA, both from the germline V gene. Including the terminal cysteine and phenylalanine, the CDR3 comprises 15 residues. CDR3 DNA only is kept here, 45 bases in frame from base 1. The data originate from a study of cytomegalovirus exposure and HLA in healthy donors (TCRdb year 2017). Some background on the complete study: In an earlier analysis of about 560 of the donors, under 300 Gb of sequence data and 90 million to 120 million unique TCR beta sequences from about 190 million T cells were reported. Across 300 to 500 genotyped donors of the cohort, an average of about 220,000 unique TCR beta nucleotide sequences per donor were sequenced, and roughly 20% of those sequences were non-productive. The number of donors typed differed by locus, with roughly 620-630 for A, B, C, DRB1 and DQB1, 522 for DQA1, approximately 580 for DPA1, and about 450 for DPB1. In the later analysis, no new phenotypic data were used to find candidate immune exposures; instead, reliance was placed on TCR beta sequences and their occurrence across donors. To predict cytomegalovirus infection status, the study brought together high-throughput TCR immunosequencing, statistical association of individual TCRs with disease status, and machine learning. A later analysis re-examined previously published TCR beta repertoires from several hundred donors and added high-resolution HLA genotyping to investigate patterns of TCR occurrence. About 320 gigabases of sequencing data and approximately 80 million unique TCR sequences were included in an early release covering around 650 HLA-typed donors. Both class I and class II loci were covered by HLA typing, at four-digit resolution. All discovery cohort repertoires had been generated using a single sequencing platform. Donor age, sex, ethnicity and CMV serostatus were collected together with the repertoire data. An earlier analysis of about 600 of the donors used high-throughput TCR beta sequencing to judge whether each TCR beta V gene segment behaved as functional or pseudogenic. Because of strong linkage in the cohort, roughly 5 DR-DQ haplotypes were treated as single units for association and clustering. The study aimed to test whether cataloging public T cell receptors could reveal signatures of past pathogen exposure. Besides the first cohort of roughly 660 subjects, a separate validation cohort made up of around 120 different subjects was used. Among the roughly 410 genotyped donors, 81% belonged to the genetic ancestry cluster associated with self-reported Caucasian donors. The study used immunosequencing to profile the T cell repertoires of several hundred subjects and linked those repertoires to cytomegalovirus serostatus. A later genetic analysis used genome-wide SNP genotypes for about 55% of the 666 donors, treating that subset as a discovery cohort.

The cohort comprised fewer than 750 healthy bone marrow donors. Cohort members were all nominally healthy when sampled, although unrecorded immune exposures were likely present. The donor was CMV seronegative and was included in the group of around 320 seronegative cohort members. A peripheral blood sample was collected from each donor, and TCR beta sequencing was performed on peripheral blood mononuclear cells. The Qiagen DNeasy Blood Extraction Kit was used to extract genomic DNA from the blood cell samples. What the work shows at the level of the full study, not this receptor alone: A later analysis found that TCR association rates varied across HLA loci, with DRB1 alleles showing the most associated TCRs and HLA-C alleles the fewest. Linkage disequilibrium might explain the correlated functional status among segregating V segments, but an unknown experimental factor could not be excluded. The sequencing pipeline was judged likely to have produced a cluster of highly shared sequence variants as a technical artifact. The 87-base-pair reads could not distinguish some IMGT-functional V segments, including TRBV6-2 and TRBV6-3, so those segments were excluded. HLA typing was unavailable for some donors at each locus, so association tests used only the typed subset. A later analysis found that most CMV-associated TCR beta chains appeared HLA-restricted, with HLA associations seemingly driven largely by CMV exposure. The classifier was reported to diagnose cytomegalovirus status with high specificity and sensitivity in both the original cohort and the validation cohort. A later analysis found that HLA-associated TCR beta chains were more clonally expanded and had lower generation probabilities than equally common non-associated chains. CMV serostatus was the only immune exposure information available for the cohort. Most TCR sequences were observed very rarely across donors, whereas some public TCRs were present in many individuals. According to a later genetic analysis, donors in an Asian-associated ancestry cluster had fewer N-insertions in productive TCRs than the roughly 670-donor mean. In an earlier analysis of some 550 of the donors, most TCR beta V segments were observed in productive rearrangements about 87% or about 30% of the time, broadly matching IMGT annotations. In a later analysis, 16,951 TCR beta sequences were associated with specific HLA alleles at a false discovery rate of 0.05. Because counts were too low, 15 to 20 rarely observed V segments, including chromosome 9 orphons, were left out of the earlier analysis of over 550 of the donors. When HLA alleles, especially DR and DQ, strongly co-occurred, TCR associations were difficult to assign to individual alleles. The authors suggested that the approach could potentially be generalized to other disease states and immunological phenotypes. The study listed 164 TCR beta chains as associated with cytomegalovirus. A further reported finding was that TCR beta sequences accurately predicted the HLA-A and HLA-B alleles for most subjects in the first cohort. A later genetic analysis associated a missense DCLRE1C variant with V-gene and J-gene trimming of TCR beta chains, and an independent cohort replicated the association. A few of the identified cytomegalovirus-associated TCR beta chains were confirmed in vitro to be specific for cytomegalovirus antigens. In this cohort, only TCR beta chains were sequenced, and detectable features were limited by the absence of alpha or paired-chain data. A later analysis reported that several top co-occurrence clusters appeared linked to parvovirus B19, influenza, CMV and Epstein-Barr virus. Roughly uniform sequencing depth across donors was assumed in presence/absence analyses, although this assumption may not hold.

Libraries were made using the immunoSEQ multiplex PCR assay. The multiplex PCR relied on a mix of 60 forward primers for TCR Vbeta segments and 13 reverse primers for TCR Jbeta segments. A multiplex PCR assay on genomic DNA amplified the CDR3 region of rearranged TCR beta genes. Amplified TCR beta libraries were sequenced as 87-base-pair reads on the Illumina HiSeq System. For the original study's pipeline: Across the 700 or so repertoires, a later analysis counted 80 million or so unique TCR beta chains, roughly 11 million of which were shared by at least two donors. A nearest-neighbor algorithm error-corrected the raw reads and collapsed the reads into unique sequences, merging closely related sequences to remove PCR and sequencing errors. Alignment of CDR3 sequences to IMGT reference sequences was used to assign V, D and J gene segments. For a sequence to be retained, a match of at least six nucleotides was required to both a V gene segment and a J gene segment. Rearrangements were classified as productive when the CDR3 lacked stop codons and remained in frame with V and J, and all other rearrangements were classified as non-productive. CDR3 was defined by IMGT convention, running from the second conserved V-encoded cysteine to the conserved J-encoded phenylalanine. The earlier analysis of a few hundred of the donors excluded any sequence lacking an unambiguous match to a single V gene segment. In an earlier analysis of several hundred of the donors, V segments were called functional above 56.7% productive rearrangements and were called segregating when the between-donor standard deviation exceeded 5%. A statistical classification framework was developed to diagnose cytomegalovirus status using the catalog of TCR beta chain sequences. In a later analysis, V and J genes were assigned by comparing TCR nucleotide sequences against IMGT/GENE-DB human TR gene sequences. The TCRdist pipeline was used in a later analysis to assign CDR3 sequences and most-parsimonious VDJ recombination scenarios. In a later analysis, each TCR beta chain was defined by its CDR3 amino acid sequence together with its V-gene family, and reads lacking a unique V-gene family were excluded. As a way to deal with suspected cross-contamination and a sequencing artifact, a later analysis dropped nearly 600 nucleotide sequences that were highly shared and had low generation probability. In a later analysis, a clonal expansion index for each public chain was calculated from normalized within-repertoire ranks of inferred template counts. In a later analysis, generation probabilities were computed with a VDJ recombination model fitted to out-of-frame rearrangements, and the resulting probabilities were checked against IGoR. Hypergeometric tests were used in a later analysis to score TCR-TCR, TCR-HLA and TCR-CMV co-occurrence, with a repertoire-size bias correction applied to the TCR pairs. To estimate false discovery rates, a later analysis permuted the HLA or CMV assignments 20 times. In a later analysis, co-occurring TCRs were grouped using DBSCAN, with TCRdist sequence similarity added in when clustering inside HLA-allele-positive subsets. Repertoires with fewer than 30,000 or more than 120,000 public chains were left out of co-occurrence clustering, as were several repertoires with anomalous nucleotide sharing. TCRdb's version of the immuneACCESS table is confined to in-frame rearrangements and falls short of the full clone set. An unresolved V gene accounts for under half of the shortfall where checked; the remainder is of unknown origin. V and J calls and clone size come straight from that table; D and trimming were deduced from the DNA. A total of roughly 140,000 clones appear in this sample, 78% of them only once. The ten largest clones represent around 3.2% of the sample.

The chain employs TRBV7-2 and TRBJ2-5; the best D guess is TRBD1, with 5 bases matching. The sample comprised PBMCs. The clonotype comes from a female donor in good health and CMV-seronegative. The CDR3 reads CASSRDRARQETQYF. The nucleotide sequence reads as follows: TGTGCCAGCAGCAGAGACAGAGCCCGGCAAGAGACCCAGTACTTC. The entire variable domain, with the stretches around the CDR3 drawn from the reference TRBV7-2 and TRBJ2-5 proteins, is GAGVSQSPSNKVTEKGKDVELRCDPISGHTALYWYRQSLGQGLEFLIYFQGNSAPDKSGLPSDRFSAERTGGSVSTLTIQRTQQEDSAVYLCASSRDRARQETQYFGPGTRLLVL.